This T cell receptor (beta chain) was profiled in a study of blood T cell repertoires in COVID-19. Turning to the study itself: Some COVID-19 samples were acute and others convalescent; all came from the United States, Italy and Spain.

The study drew participants aged about 18 to 90 years from 20 to 30 US areas. Sequencing used immunoSEQ multiplex PCR; TCRdb keeps in-frame clones, though not all of them. The sample comprises 300,000 to 400,000 clones, 88% of which are singletons, and around 0.91% rests with the top ten. The CDR3 consists of 16 residues. With 6 bases removed from V and 0 bases from J, the gap between germline ends came to 15 bases. Germline V gene lookup returns CDR1 LNHDA and CDR2 SQIVND (reference sequence). This receptor was obtained from a woman younger than 45 with acute COVID-19. The genes are TRBV19 and TRBJ2-4; perhaps TRBD1 as D (7 bases). Source material: PBMCs or T cells enriched from blood (not recorded which). CDR3 nucleotide sequence: TGTGCCAGTAGAGATCAGGGGGGTATAGCCAAAAACATTCAGTACTTC. Its protein product is CASRDQGGIAKNIQYF.